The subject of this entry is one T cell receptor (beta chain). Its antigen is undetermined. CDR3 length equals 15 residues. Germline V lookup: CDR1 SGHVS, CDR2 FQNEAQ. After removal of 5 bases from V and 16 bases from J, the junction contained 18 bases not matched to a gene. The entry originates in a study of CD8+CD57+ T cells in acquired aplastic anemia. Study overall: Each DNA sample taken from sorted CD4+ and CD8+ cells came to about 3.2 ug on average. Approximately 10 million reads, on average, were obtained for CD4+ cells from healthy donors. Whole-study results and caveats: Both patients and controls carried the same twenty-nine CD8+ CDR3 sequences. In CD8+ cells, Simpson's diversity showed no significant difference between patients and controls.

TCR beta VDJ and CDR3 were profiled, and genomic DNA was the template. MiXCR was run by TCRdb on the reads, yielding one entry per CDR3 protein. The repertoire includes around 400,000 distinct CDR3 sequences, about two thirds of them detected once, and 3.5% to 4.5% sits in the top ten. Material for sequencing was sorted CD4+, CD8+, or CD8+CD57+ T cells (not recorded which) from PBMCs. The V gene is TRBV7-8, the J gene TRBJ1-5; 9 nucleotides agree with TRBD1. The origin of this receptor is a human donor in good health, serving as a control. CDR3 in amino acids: CASSIETGGDSPLHF. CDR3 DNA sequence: TGTGCCAGCAGCATTGAGACAGGGGGGGATTCACCCCTCCATTTT.